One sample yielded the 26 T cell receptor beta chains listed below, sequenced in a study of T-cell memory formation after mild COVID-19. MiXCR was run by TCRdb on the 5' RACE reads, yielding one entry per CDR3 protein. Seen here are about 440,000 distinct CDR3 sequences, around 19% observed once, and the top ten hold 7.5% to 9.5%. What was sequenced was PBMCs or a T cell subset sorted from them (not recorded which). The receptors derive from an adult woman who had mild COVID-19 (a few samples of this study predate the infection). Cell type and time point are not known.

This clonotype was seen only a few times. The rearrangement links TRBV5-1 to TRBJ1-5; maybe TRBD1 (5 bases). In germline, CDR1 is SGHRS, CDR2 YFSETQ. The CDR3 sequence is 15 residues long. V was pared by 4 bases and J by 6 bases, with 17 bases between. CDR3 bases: TGCGCCAGCAGCCCCGACCCGGGGGGGGGTCAGCCCCAGCATTTT. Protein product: CASSPDPGGGQPQHF.

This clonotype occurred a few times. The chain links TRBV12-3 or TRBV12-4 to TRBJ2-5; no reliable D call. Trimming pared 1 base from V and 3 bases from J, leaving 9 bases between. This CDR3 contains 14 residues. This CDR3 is CASSLGARKETQYF. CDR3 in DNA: TGTGCCAGCAGTTTAGGTGCCCGGAAAGAGACCCAGTACTTC.

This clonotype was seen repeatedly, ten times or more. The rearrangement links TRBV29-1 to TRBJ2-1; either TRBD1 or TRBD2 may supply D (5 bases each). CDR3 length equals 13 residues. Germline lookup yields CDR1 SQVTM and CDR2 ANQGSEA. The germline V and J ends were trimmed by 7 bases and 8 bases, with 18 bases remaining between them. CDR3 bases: TGCAGCGCCGACCGGGACGGGTACTATGAGCAGTTCTTC. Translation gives CSADRDGYYEQFF.

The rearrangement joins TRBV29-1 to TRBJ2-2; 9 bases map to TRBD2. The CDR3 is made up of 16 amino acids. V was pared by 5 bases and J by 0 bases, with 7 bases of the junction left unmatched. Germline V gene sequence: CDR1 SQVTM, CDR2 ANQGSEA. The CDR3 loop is CSVKLAGLANTGELFF. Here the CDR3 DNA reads TGCAGCGTTAAGCTAGCGGGGCTCGCGAACACCGGGGAGCTGTTTTTT.

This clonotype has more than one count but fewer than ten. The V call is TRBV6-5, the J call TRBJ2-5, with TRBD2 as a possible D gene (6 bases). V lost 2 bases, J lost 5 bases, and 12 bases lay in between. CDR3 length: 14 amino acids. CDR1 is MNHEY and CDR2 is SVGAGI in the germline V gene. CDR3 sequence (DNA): TGTGCCAGCAGTTACGGGAGGCGGGGTGAGACCCAGTACTTC. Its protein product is CASSYGRRGETQYF.

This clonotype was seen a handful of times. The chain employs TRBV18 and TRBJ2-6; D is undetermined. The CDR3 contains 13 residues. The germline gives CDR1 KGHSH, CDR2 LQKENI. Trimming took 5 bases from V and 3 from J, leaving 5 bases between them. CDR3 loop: CASSDNGANVLTF. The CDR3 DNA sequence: TGTGCCAGCTCAGACAATGGGGCCAACGTCCTGACTTTC.

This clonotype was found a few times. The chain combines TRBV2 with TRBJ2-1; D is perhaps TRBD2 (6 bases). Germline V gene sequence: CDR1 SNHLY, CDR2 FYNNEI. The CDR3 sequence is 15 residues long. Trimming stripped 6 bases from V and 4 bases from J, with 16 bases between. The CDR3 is CASRLDSGGYNEQFF. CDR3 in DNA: TGTGCCAGCAGATTAGATAGCGGAGGGTACAATGAGCAGTTCTTC.

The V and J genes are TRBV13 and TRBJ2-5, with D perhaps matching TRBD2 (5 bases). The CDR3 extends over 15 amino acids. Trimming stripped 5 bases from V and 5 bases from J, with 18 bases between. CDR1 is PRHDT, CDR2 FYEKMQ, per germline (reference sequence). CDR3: CASSTSGSPLETQYF. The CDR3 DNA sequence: TGTGCCAGCAGCACCTCGGGAAGTCCCTTGGAGACCCAGTACTTC.

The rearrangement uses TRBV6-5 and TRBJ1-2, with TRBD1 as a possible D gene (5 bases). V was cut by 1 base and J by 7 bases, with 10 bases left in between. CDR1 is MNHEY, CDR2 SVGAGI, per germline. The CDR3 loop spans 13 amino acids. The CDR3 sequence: CASSYWSGSGYTF. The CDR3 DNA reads TGTGCCAGCAGTTACTGGTCAGGGTCTGGCTACACCTTC.

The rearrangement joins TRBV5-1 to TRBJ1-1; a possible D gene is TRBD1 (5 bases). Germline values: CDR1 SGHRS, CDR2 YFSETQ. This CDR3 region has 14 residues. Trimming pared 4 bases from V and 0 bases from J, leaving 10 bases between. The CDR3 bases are TGCGCCAGCAGCGCCAGGGTAATGAACACTGAAGCTTTCTTT. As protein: CASSARVMNTEAFF.

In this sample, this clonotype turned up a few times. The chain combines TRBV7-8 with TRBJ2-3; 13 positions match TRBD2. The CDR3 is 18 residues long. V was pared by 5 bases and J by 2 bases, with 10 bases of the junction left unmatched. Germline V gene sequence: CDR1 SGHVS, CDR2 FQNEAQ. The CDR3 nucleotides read TGTGCCAGCAGCCCCAGCCGACTAGCGGGAGGCCCCACAGATACGCAGTATTTT. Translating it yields CASSPSRLAGGPTDTQYF. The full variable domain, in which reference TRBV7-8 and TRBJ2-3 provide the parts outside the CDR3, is GAGVSQSPRYKVAKRGQDVALRCDPISGHVSLFWYQQALGQGPEFLTYFQNEAQLDKSGLPSDRFFAERPEGSVSTLKIQRTQQEDSAVYLCASSPSRLAGGPTDTQYFGPGTRLTVL.

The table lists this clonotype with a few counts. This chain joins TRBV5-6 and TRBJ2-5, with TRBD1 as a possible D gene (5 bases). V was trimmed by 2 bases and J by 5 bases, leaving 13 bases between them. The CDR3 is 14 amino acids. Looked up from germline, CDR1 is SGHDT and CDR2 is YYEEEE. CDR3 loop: CASSFWGGEETQYF. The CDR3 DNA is TGTGCCAGCAGCTTTTGGGGCGGTGAGGAGACCCAGTACTTC.

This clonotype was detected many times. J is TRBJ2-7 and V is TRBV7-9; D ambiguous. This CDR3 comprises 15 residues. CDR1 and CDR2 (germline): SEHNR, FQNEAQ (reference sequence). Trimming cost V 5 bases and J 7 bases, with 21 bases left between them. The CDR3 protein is CASSPYARSREEQYF. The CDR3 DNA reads TGTGCCAGCAGCCCTTATGCCAGGAGTCGTGAAGAGCAGTACTTC.

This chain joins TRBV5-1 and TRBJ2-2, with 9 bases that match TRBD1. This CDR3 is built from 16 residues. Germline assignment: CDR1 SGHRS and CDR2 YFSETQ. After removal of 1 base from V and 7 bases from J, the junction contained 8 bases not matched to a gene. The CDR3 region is CASSLRYRGRDGELFF. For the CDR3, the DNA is TGCGCCAGCAGCTTGCGGTACAGGGGGCGCGACGGGGAGCTGTTTTTT.

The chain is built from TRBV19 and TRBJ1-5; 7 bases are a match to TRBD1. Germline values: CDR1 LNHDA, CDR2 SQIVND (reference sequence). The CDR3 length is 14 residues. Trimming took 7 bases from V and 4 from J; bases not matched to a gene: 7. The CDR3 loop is CASKDRRGNQPQHF. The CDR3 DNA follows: TGTGCCAGTAAGGATCGCAGGGGGAATCAGCCCCAGCATTTT.

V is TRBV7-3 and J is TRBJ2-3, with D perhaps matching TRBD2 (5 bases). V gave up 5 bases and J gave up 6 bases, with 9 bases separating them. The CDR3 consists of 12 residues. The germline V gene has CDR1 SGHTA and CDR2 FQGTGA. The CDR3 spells CASSKSGDTQYF. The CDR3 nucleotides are TGTGCCAGCAGCAAAAGCGGTGATACGCAGTATTTT.

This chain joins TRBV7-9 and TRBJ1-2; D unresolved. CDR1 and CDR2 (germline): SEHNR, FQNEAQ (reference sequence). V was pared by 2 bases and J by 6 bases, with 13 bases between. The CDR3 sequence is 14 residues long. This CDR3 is CASSLSASGHGYTF. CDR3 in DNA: TGTGCCAGCAGCTTAAGTGCGTCAGGCCATGGCTACACCTTC.

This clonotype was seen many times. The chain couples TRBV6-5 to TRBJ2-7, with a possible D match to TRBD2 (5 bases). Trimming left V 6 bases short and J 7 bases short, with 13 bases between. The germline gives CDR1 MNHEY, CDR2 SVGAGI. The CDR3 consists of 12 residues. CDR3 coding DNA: TGTGCCAGCAGCCCCGGCGGGTCTGAGCAGTACTTC. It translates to CASSPGGSEQYF.

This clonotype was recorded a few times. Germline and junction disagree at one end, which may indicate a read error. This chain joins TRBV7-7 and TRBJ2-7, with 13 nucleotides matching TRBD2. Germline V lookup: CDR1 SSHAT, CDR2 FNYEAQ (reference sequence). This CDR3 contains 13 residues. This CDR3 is CASSSGLAGEKYF. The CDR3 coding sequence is TGTGCTAGCAGCTCCGGACTAGCGGGAGAAAAGTACTTC.

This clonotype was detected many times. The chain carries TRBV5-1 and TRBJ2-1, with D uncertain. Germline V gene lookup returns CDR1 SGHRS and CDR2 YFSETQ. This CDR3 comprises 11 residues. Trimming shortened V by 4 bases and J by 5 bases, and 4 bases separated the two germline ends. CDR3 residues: CASSGHNEQFF. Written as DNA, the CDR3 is TGCGCCAGCAGCGGTCACAATGAGCAGTTCTTC. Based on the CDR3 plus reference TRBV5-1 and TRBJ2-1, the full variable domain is KAGVTQTPRYLIKTRGQQVTLSCSPISGHRSVSWYQQTPGQGLQFLFEYFSETQRNKGNFPGRFSGRQFSNSRSEMNVSTLELGDSALYLCASSGHNEQFFGPGTRLTVL.

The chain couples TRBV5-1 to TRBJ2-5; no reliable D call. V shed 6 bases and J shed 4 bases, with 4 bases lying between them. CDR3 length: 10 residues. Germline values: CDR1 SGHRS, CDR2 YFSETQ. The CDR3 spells CASKGETQYF. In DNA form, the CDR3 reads TGCGCCAGCAAGGGAGAGACCCAGTACTTC. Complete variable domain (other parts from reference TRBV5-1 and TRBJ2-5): KAGVTQTPRYLIKTRGQQVTLSCSPISGHRSVSWYQQTPGQGLQFLFEYFSETQRNKGNFPGRFSGRQFSNSRSEMNVSTLELGDSALYLCASKGETQYFGPGTRLLVL.

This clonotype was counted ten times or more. DNA for the CDR3: TGCGCCAGCAGCTTGGCCGGCAGGGGAGGCTACGAGCAGTACTTC. This sequence encodes CASSLAGRGGYEQYF. The chain recombines TRBV5-1 with TRBJ2-7; perhaps D is TRBD1 or TRBD2 (6 bases each). V was clipped by 0 bases and J by 3 bases, with 13 bases between them. Germline CDR1 is SGHRS and CDR2 is YFSETQ. The length of the CDR3 is 15 residues.

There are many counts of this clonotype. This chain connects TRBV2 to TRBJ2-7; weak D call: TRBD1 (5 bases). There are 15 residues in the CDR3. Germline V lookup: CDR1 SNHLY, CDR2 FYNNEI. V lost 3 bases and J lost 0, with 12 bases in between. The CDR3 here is CASSEQGASSYEQYF. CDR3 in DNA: TGTGCCAGCAGTGAGCAAGGGGCGAGCTCCTACGAGCAGTACTTC.

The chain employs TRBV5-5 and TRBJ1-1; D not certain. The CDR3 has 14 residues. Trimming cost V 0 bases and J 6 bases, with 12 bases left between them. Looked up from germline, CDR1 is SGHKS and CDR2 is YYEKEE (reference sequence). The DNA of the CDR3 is TGTGCCAGCAGCTTGGTAGACCCGAGGTCTGAAGCTTTCTTT. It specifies CASSLVDPRSEAFF.

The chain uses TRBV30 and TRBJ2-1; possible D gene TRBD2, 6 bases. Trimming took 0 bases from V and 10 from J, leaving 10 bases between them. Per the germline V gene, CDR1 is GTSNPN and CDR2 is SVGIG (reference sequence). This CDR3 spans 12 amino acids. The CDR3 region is CAWSVWAGEQFF. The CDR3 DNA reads TGTGCCTGGAGTGTATGGGCGGGGGAGCAGTTCTTC.

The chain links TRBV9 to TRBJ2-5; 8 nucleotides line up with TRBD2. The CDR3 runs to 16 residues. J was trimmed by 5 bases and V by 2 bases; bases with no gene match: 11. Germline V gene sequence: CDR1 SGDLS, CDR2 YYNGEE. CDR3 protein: CASSVLRGEGRETQYF. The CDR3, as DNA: TGTGCCAGCAGCGTGCTGCGGGGGGAGGGCCGGGAGACCCAGTACTTC.